In this sample, the clone carrying this T cell receptor (beta chain) turned up once. The CDR3 totals 14 residues. V gave up 2 bases and J gave up 4 bases, with 9 bases separating them. Germline V gene data show CDR1 as SEHNR and CDR2 as FQNEAQ (reference sequence). Repertoires were generated with immunoSEQ multiplex PCR, while TCRdb's copy carries only in-frame clones and drops some. The table records 78,000 or so clones, more than 70% of them present only once. This entry is derived from a study of T cell responses to AZD1222 COVID-19 vaccine. The source is an adult in good health. The V and J genes are TRBV7-9 and TRBJ2-1, with D maybe TRBD2 (5 bases). The sample was peripheral blood, taken on day 0 of AZD1222 vaccination. CDR3 bases: TGTGCCAGCAGCTTATCACGGACTTACAATGAGCAGTTCTTC. Translated: CASSLSRTYNEQFF. Full variable domain (remainder filled in from reference TRBV7-9 and TRBJ2-1): DTGVSQNPRHKITKRGQNVTFRCDPISEHNRLYWYRQTLGQGPEFLTYFQNEAQLEKSRLLSDRFSAERPKGSFSTLEIQRTEQGDSAMYLCASSLSRTYNEQFFGPGTRLTVL.